Listed below are T cell receptor beta chains from one sample, sequenced in a study of T cells after posttransplantation cyclophosphamide. Data came from immunoSEQ multiplex PCR; TCRdb stores just in-frame clones and leaves some out. The sample shows 15,000 to 20,000 clones, 80% to 90% of them seen only once. The source was PBMCs, collected approximately 64 weeks after allogeneic stem cell transplant with calcineurin inhibitor and methotrexate. These receptors were collected from a male patient in his 30s who received an allogeneic stem cell transplant from an unrelated donor, was CMV-positive, and had acute and chronic GVHD. Certain T cells may be donor cells from the graft. The CDR3 runs from the conserved cysteine through the conserved F or W. Fields, in order: V gene, clone size, J gene, D gene, CDR3 protein, CDR3 DNA. A D gene is named only where the DNA matches it firmly. Clone size is shown for a subset of rows, as once, few, many or a class of expanded clone.

>TRBV27|.|TRBJ1-1|TRBD1
CASSEGTGLNTEAFF
TGTGCCAGCAGTGAAGGGACAGGGTTGAACACTGAAGCTTTCTTT
>TRBV19|.|TRBJ1-1|.
CASSIYRGTEAFF
TGTGCCAGTAGTATATACCGGGGGACTGAAGCTTTCTTT
>TRBV7-3|.|TRBJ2-2|TRBD2
CASSMTSGANTGELFF
TGTGCCAGCAGCATGACTAGCGGGGCGAACACCGGGGAGCTGTTTTTT
>TRBV5-6|.|TRBJ2-4|TRBD1
CASSGTGGLAKNIQYF
TGTGCCAGCAGCGGTACAGGGGGACTAGCCAAAAACATTCAGTACTTC
>TRBV9|.|TRBJ1-5|TRBD1
CASSMGTGPNQPQHF
TGTGCCAGCAGCATGGGGACAGGGCCCAATCAGCCCCAGCATTTT
>TRBV27|once|TRBJ1-3|TRBD1
CASSWDSTGNTIYF
TGTGCCAGCAGTTGGGACAGTACTGGAAACACCATATATTTT
>TRBV18|few|TRBJ2-1|.
CASSPPLVGQTQFF
TGTGCCAGCTCACCACCGCTCGTAGGACAGACGCAGTTCTTC
>TRBV7-8|once|TRBJ2-1|TRBD2
CASSDPGLAGANEQFF
TGTGCCAGCAGCGATCCGGGACTAGCGGGGGCCAATGAGCAGTTCTTC
>TRBV19|.|TRBJ2-1|TRBD1
CACSGGSEQFF
TGTGCCTGCTCAGGGGGTAGTGAGCAGTTCTTC
>TRBV7-3|.|TRBJ1-3|.
CASSLLGGIYSGNTIYF
TGTGCCAGCAGCTTACTAGGAGGAATCTACTCTGGAAACACCATATATTTT
>TRBV4-2|.|TRBJ2-1|.
CASSQVLGGGGEQFF
TGTGCCAGCAGCCAAGTGCTAGGAGGTGGTGGTGAGCAGTTCTTC
>TRBV11-1|.|TRBJ1-2|.
CASSPRERDYGYTF
TGTGCCAGCAGCCCCAGGGAACGGGACTATGGCTACACCTTC
>TRBV5-1|.|TRBJ2-7|TRBD1
CASSYGTGVFSYEQYF
TGCGCCAGCAGCTACGGGACAGGGGTCTTCTCCTACGAGCAGTACTTC
>TRBV28|.|TRBJ2-7|TRBD1
CASSRQGAGSEQYF
TGTGCCAGCAGTCGACAGGGGGCGGGGAGCGAGCAGTACTTC
>TRBV6-6|.|TRBJ1-2|TRBD1
CASSYLGGPLHRYTF
TGTGCCAGCAGTTACTTAGGGGGCCCTCTCCATCGCTACACCTTC
>TRBV4-1|.|TRBJ2-3|TRBD1
CASSLGQGPDTQYF
TGCGCCAGCAGCCTGGGACAGGGGCCAGATACGCAGTATTTT
>TRBV6-5|.|TRBJ2-5|.
CASSPVGLPQGAQYF
TGTGCCAGCAGTCCAGTGGGACTGCCTCAAGGGGCCCAGTACTTC
>TRBV7-2|.|TRBJ2-7|TRBD2
CASSAGLAGEGEQYF
TGTGCCAGCAGCGCCGGACTAGCGGGAGAGGGAGAGCAGTACTTC
>TRBV2|.|TRBJ2-7|TRBD1
CASSAWTGYEQYF
TGTGCCAGCAGTGCCTGGACAGGCTACGAGCAGTACTTC
>TRBV4-1|.|TRBJ1-1|.
CASSQHDQRGLSTEAFF
TGCGCCAGCAGCCAGCATGATCAAAGGGGATTGAGCACTGAAGCTTTCTTT
>TRBV4-3|few|TRBJ1-4|.
CASSQDSGEKLFF
TGCGCCAGCAGCCAAGATAGCGGAGAAAAACTGTTTTTT
>TRBV5-1|.|TRBJ1-1|.
CASSQRGGLENTEAFF
TGCGCCAGCAGCCAGCGGGGAGGTCTGGAGAACACTGAAGCTTTCTTT
>TRBV11-2|once|TRBJ1-6|TRBD1
CASSPRDRTNSPLHF
TGTGCCAGCAGCCCCCGGGACAGGACTAATTCACCCCTCCACTTT
>TRBV4-3|few|TRBJ2-7|TRBD1
CASSYSGTGESYEQYF
TGCGCCAGCAGCTACTCCGGGACAGGGGAGAGCTACGAGCAGTACTTC
>TRBV5-1|.|TRBJ2-2|TRBD2
CASSRQAGGNTGELFF
TGCGCCAGCAGCCGTCAAGCGGGGGGTAACACCGGGGAGCTGTTTTTT
>TRBV9|.|TRBJ1-4|TRBD1
CASSTDRDRGEKLFF
TGTGCCAGCAGCACGGACCGGGACAGGGGTGAAAAACTGTTTTTT
>TRBV30|.|TRBJ1-5|TRBD1
CAWSVQGFNQPQHF
TGTGCCTGGAGTGTACAGGGGTTCAATCAGCCCCAGCATTTT
>TRBV9|few|TRBJ1-2|.
CASSVDEAGWGYTF
TGTGCCAGCAGCGTAGACGAAGCGGGTTGGGGCTACACCTTC